This TCR beta chain comes out of a study of shared clonotypes between healthy human individuals. In replicate PCRs of sorted subsets, around 0.2 ug DNA, about 30,000 T cell genomes, was used. Profiling relied on immunoSEQ multiplex PCR, and the TCRdb table lists in-frame clones only, not all of them. The sample has some 1.1 million clones, 77% seen once. The CDR3 covers 16 residues. The junction had 9 bases not matched to a gene; V was cut back by 0 bases and J by 4 bases. Germline-derived CDR1 and CDR2 are SGHRS and YFSETQ. The chain links TRBV5-1 to TRBJ2-5; 7 bases fit TRBD2. Sequenced input: memory CD4+ T cells from PBMCs. Noted subset: CD45RA-negative fraction. The receptor was isolated from a man aged 18 to 35 in good health. Some clones in this sample may be carry-over from other donors' samples. The CDR3 sequence is CASSLVLAGAGETQYF. As DNA, the CDR3 is TGCGCCAGCAGCTTGGTTCTTGCGGGAGCGGGAGAGACCCAGTACTTC.